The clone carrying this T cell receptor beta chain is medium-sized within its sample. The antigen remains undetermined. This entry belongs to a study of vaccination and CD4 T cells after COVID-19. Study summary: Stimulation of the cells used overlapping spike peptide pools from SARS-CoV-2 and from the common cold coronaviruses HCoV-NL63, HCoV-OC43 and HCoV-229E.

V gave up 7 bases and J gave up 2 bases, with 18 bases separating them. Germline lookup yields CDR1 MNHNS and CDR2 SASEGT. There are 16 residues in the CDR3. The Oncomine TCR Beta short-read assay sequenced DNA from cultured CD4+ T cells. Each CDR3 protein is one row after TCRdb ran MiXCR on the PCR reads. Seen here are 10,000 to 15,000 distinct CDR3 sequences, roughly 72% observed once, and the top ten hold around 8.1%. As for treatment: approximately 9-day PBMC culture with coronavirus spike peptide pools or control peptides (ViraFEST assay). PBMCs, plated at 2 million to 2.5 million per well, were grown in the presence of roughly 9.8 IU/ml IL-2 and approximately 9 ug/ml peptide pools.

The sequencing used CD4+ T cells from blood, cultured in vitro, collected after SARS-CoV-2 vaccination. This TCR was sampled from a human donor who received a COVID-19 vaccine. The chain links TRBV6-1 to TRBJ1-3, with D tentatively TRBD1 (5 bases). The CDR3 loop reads CASTYGGSRPGNTIYF. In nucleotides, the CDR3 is TGTGCCAGCACCTACGGGGGAAGCCGCCCTGGAAACACCATATATTTT.